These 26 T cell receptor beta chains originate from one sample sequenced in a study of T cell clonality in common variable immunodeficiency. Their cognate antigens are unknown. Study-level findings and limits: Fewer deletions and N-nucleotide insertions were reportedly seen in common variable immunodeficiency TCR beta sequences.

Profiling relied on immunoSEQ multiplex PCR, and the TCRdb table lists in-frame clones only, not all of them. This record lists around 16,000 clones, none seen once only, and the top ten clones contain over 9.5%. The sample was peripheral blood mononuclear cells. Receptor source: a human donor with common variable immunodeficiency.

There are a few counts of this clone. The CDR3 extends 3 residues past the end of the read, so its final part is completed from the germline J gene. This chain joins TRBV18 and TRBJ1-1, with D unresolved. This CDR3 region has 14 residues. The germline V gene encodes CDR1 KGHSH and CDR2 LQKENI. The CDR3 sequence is CASSPYHRAPVAFF. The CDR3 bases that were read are TGTGCCAGCTCACCCTACCATAGGGCCCCGGTA.

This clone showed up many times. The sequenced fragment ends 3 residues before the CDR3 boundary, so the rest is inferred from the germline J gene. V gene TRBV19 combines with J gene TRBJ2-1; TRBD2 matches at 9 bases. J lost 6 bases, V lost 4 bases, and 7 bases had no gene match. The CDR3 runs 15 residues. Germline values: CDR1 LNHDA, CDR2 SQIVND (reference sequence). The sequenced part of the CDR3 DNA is TGTGCCAGTAGTACTCCCCATAGCGGGGGCAATGAG. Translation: CASSTPHSGGNE. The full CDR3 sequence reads CASSTPHSGGNEQFF.

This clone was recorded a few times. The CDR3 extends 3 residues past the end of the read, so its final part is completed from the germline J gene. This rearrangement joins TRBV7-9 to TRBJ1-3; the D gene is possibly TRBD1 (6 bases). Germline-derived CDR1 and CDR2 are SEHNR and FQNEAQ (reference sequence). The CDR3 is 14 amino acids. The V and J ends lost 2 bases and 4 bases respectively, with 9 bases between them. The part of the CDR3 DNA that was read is TGTGCCAGCAGCTTAAATGACAGGGGAAACACC. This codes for CASSLNDRGNT. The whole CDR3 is CASSLNDRGNTIYF.

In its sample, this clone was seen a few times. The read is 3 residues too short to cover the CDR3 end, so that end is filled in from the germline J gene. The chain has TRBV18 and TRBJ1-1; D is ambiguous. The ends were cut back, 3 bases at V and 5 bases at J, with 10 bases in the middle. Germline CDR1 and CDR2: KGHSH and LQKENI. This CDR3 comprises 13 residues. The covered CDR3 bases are TGTGCCAGCTCACCTCTCGGGGAAACTGAA. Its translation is CASSPLGETE. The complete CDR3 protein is CASSPLGETEAFF.

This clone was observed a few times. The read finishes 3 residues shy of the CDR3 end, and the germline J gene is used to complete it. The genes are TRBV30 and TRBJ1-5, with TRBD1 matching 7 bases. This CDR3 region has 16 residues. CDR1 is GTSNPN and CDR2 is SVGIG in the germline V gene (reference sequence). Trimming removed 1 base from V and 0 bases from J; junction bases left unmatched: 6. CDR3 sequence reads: CAWSGRTGSSNQPQHF. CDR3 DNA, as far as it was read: TGTGCCTGGAGTGGGAGGACAGGATCTAGCAATCAGCCC.

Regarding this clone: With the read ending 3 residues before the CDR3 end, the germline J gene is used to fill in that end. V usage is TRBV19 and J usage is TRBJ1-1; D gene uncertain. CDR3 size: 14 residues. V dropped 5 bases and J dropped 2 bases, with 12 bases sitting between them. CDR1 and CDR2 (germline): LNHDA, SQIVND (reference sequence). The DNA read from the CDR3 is TGTGCCAGTAGTGATAGACGGACTAACACTGAA. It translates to CASSDRRTNTE. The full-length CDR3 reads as CASSDRRTNTEAFF.

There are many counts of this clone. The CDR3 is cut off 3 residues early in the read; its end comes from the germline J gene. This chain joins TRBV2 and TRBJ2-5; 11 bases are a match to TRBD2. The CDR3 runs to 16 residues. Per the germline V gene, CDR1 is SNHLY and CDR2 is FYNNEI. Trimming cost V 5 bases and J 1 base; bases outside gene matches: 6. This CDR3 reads CASSPPGLAVQETQYF. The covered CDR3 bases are TGTGCCAGCAGTCCTCCGGGACTAGCGGTCCAAGAGACC.

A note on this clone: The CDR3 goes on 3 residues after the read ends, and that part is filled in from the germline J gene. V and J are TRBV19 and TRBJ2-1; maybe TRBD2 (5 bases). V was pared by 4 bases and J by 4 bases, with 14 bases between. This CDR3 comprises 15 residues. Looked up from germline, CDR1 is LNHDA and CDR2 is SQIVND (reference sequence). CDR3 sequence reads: CASSTYRTLYNEQFF. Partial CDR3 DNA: TGTGCCAGTAGTACCTACCGGACTCTTTACAATGAG.

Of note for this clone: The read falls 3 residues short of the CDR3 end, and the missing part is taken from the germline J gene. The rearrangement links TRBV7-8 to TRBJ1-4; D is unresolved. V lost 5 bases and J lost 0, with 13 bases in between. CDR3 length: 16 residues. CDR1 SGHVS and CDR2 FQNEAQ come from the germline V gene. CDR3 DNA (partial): TGTGCCAGCAGCATACAGTGGAGGGCAACTAATGAAAAA. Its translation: CASSIQWRATNEK. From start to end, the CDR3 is CASSIQWRATNEKLFF.

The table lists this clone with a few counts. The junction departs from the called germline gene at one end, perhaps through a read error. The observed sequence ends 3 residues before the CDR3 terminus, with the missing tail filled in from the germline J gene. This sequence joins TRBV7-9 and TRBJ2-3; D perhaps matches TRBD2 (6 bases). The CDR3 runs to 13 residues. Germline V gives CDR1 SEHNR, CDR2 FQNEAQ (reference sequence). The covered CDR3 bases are TGTTCCAGCAGCTTAGACGGGGGAGATACG. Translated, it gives CSSSLDGGDT. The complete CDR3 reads CSSSLDGGDTQYF.

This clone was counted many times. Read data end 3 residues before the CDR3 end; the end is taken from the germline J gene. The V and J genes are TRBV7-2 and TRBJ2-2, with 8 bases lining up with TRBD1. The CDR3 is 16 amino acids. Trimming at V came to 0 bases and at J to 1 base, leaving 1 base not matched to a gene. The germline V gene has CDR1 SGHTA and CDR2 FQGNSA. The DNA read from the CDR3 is TGTGCCAGCAGCTTAGCGGACAGGGAGAACACCGGGGAG. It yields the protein CASSLADRENTGE. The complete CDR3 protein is CASSLADRENTGELFF.

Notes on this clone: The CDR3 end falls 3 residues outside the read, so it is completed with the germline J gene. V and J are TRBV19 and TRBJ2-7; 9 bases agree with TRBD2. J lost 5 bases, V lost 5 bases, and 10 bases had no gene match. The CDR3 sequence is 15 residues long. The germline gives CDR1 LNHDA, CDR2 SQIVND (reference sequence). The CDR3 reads CASSRMVAGVNEQYF. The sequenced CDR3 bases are TGTGCCAGTAGTCGGATGGTAGCGGGAGTGAACGAG.

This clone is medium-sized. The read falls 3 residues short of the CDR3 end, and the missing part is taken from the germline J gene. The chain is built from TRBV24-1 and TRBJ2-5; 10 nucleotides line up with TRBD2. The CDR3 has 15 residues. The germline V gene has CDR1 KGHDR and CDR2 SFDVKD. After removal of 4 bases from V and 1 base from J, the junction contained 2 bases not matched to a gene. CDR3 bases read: TGTGCCACCAGTGAGAGACTAGCGGGCCAAGAGACC. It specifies CATSERLAGQET. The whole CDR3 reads CATSERLAGQETQYF.

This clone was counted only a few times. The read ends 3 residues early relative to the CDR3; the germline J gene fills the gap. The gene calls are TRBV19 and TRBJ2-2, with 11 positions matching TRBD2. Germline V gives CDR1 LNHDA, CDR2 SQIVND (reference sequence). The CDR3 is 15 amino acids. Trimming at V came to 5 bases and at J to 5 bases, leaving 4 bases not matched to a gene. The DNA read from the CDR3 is TGTGCCAGTAGTCCAATAGCGGGGGGGACCGGGGAG. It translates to CASSPIAGGTGE. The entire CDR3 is CASSPIAGGTGELFF.

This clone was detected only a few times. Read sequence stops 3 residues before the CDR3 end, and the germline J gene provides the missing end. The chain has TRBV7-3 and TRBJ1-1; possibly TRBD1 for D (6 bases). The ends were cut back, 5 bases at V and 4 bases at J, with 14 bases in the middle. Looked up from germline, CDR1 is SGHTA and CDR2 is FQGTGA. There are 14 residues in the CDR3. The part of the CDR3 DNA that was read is TGTGCCAGCAGCCCAAGTACAGGGCCCACTGAA. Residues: CASSPSTGPTE. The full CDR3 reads CASSPSTGPTEAFF.

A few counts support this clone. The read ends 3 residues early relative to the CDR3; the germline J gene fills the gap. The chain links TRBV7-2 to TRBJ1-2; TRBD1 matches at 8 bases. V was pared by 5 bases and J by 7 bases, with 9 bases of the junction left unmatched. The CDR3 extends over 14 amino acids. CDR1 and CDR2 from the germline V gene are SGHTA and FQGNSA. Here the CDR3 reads CASSLDRGRSGYTF. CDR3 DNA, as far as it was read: TGTGCCAGCAGCCTCGACAGGGGTCGAAGTGGC.

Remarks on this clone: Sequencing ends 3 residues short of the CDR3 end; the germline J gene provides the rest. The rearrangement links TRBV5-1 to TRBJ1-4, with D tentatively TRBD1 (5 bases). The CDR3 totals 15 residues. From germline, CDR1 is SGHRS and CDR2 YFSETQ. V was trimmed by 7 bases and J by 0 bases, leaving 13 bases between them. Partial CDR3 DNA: TGCGCCAGCCATCAGGGCCCTGCAACTAATGAAAAA. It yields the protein CASHQGPATNEK. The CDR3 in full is CASHQGPATNEKLFF.

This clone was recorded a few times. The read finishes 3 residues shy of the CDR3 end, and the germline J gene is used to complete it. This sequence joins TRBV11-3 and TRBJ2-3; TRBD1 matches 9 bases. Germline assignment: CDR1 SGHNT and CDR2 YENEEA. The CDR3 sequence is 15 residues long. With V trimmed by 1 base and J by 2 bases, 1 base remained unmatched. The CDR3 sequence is CASSLGDRATDTQYF. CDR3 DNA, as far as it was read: TGTGCCAGCAGCTTAGGGGACAGGGCCACAGATACG.

CDR3 in amino acids: CSARGTAYQETQYF. The CDR3 DNA, read in part, is TGCAGTGCTAGAGGGACAGCCTACCAAGAGACC. V is TRBV20-1 and J is TRBJ2-5, with D perhaps matching TRBD1 (6 bases). The CDR3 is cut off 3 residues early in the read; its end comes from the germline J gene. Germline CDR1 is DFQATT and CDR2 is SNEGSKA (reference sequence). This CDR3 contains 14 residues. The germline V and J ends were trimmed by 1 base and 0 bases, with 9 bases remaining between them.

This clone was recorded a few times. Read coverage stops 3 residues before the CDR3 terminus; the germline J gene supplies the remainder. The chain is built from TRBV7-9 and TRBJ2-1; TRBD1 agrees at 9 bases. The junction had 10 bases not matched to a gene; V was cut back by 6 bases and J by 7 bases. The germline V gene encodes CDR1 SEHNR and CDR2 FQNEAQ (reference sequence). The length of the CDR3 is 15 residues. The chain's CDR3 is CASRTSGQGRNEQFF. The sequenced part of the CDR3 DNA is TGTGCCAGCAGGACCTCGGGACAGGGAAGGAATGAG.

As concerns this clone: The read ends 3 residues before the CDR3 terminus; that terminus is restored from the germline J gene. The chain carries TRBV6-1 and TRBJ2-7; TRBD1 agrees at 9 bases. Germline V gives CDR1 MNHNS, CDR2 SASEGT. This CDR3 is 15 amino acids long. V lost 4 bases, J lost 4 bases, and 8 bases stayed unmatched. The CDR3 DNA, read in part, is TGTGCCAGCAGTGCTGCCGGGACAGGGAGGTACGAG. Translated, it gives CASSAAGTGRYE. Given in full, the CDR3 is CASSAAGTGRYEQYF.

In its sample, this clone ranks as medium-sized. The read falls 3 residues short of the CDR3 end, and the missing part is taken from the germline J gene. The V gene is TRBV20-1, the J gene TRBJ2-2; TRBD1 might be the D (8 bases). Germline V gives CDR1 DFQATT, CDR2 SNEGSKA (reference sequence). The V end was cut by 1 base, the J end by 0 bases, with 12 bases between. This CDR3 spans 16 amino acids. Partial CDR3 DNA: TGCAGTGCTAGAGGGGGGGGACAGGCGAACACCGGGGAG. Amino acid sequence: CSARGGGQANTGE. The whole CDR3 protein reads CSARGGGQANTGELFF.

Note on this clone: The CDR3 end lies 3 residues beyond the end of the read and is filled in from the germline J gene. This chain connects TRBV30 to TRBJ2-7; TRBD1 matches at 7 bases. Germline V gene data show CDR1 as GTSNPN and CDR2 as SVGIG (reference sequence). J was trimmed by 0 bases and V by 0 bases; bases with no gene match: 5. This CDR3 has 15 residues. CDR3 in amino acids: CAWSVGTDSSYEQYF. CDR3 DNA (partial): TGTGCCTGGAGTGTGGGGACAGATAGCTCCTACGAG. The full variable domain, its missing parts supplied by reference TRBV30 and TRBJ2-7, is SQTIHQWPATLVQPVGSPLSLECTVEGTSNPNLYWYRQAAGRGLQLLFYSVGIGQISSEVPQNLSASRPQDRQFILSSKKLLLSDSGFYLCAWSVGTDSSYEQYFGPGTRLTVT.

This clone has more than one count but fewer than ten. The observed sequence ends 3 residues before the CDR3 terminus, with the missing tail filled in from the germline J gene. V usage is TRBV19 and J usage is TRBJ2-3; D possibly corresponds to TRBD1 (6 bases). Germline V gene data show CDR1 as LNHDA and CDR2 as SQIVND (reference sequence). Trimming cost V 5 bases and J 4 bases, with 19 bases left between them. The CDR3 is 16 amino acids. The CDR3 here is CASSPNGGVLADTQYF. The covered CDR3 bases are TGTGCCAGTAGTCCCAATGGGGGCGTACTCGCAGATACG.

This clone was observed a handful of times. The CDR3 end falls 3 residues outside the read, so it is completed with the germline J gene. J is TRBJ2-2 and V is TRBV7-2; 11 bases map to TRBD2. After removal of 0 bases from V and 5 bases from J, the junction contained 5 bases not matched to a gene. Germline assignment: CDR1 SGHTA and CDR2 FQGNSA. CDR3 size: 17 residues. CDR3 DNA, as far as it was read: TGTGCCAGCAGCTTAGCGCGGGCTAGCGGGGGGACCGGGGAG. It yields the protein CASSLARASGGTGE. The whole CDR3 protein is CASSLARASGGTGELFF. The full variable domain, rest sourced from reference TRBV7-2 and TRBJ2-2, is GAGVSQSPSNKVTEKGKDVELRCDPISGHTALYWYRQSLGQGLEFLIYFQGNSAPDKSGLPSDRFSAERTGGSVSTLTIQRTQQEDSAVYLCASSLARASGGTGELFFGEGSRLTVL.

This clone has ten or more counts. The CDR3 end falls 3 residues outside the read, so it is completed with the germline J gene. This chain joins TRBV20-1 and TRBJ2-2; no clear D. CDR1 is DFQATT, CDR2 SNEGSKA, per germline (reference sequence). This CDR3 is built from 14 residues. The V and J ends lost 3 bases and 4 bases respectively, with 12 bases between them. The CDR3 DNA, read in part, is TGCAGTGCTAGCCCGAATACGGGCACCGGGGAG. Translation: CSASPNTGTGE. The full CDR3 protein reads CSASPNTGTGELFF.